Listed below are T cell receptor beta chains from one sample, sequenced in a study of blood T cell repertoires in COVID-19. Method: immunoSEQ multiplex PCR; TCRdb's copy keeps in-frame clones and lacks some. The data hold roughly 360,000 clones, with roughly four fifths observed a single time. Sequenced sample: PBMCs or T cells enriched from blood (not recorded which). The source of these receptors is a woman in her forties or fifties who had recovered from COVID-19. CDR3s include the opening cysteine and the closing phenylalanine or tryptophan. The D gene is left open where the match is weak. A clone size is listed for some rows: how often the clone was seen (once, few, many), or a class if it is expanded.

.	TRBV6-5	once	TRBJ1-1	CASALHRGEAFF	TGTGCCAGCGCCCTCCATAGGGGTGAAGCTTTCTTT
.	TRBV10-3	few	TRBJ1-2	CAISESGGGNYGYTF	TGTGCCATCAGTGAGTCGGGAGGGGGTAACTATGGCTACACCTTC
.	TRBV11-3	.	TRBJ2-3	CASSLSSTDTQYF	TGTGCCAGCAGCTTAAGCAGCACAGATACGCAGTATTTT
.	TRBV7-9	.	TRBJ1-1	CASSFILDYPEAFF	TGTGCCAGCAGCTTCATCCTGGACTACCCTGAAGCTTTCTTT
.	TRBV7-9	.	TRBJ2-1	CASSLEKRQNEQFF	TGTGCCAGCAGCTTAGAGAAGCGGCAGAATGAGCAGTTCTTC
.	TRBV6-5	.	TRBJ1-6	CASAQGRDSPLHF	TGTGCCAGCGCCCAAGGCAGGGATTCACCCCTCCACTTT
.	TRBV7-2	.	TRBJ1-1	CASSLKRPAEAFF	TGTGCCAGCAGCTTAAAGAGGCCAGCTGAAGCTTTCTTT
.	TRBV11-2	.	TRBJ1-1	CASSSRVNTEAFF	TGTGCCAGCAGCTCACGGGTGAACACTGAAGCTTTCTTT
TRBD1	TRBV19	.	TRBJ1-6	CASSIQGASSPLHF	TGTGCCAGTAGTATACAGGGGGCATCTTCACCCCTCCACTTT
TRBD1	TRBV7-9	.	TRBJ1-2	CASSSPPGQGSYGYTF	TGTGCCAGCAGCTCTCCCCCCGGACAGGGAAGCTATGGCTACACCTTC
TRBD1	TRBV5-8	.	TRBJ2-5	CASSLGDRPKTTQYF	TGTGCCAGCAGCTTGGGGGACAGGCCGAAGACGACCCAGTACTTC
.	TRBV5-1	.	TRBJ2-7	CASSRTTAASYEQYF	TGCGCCAGCAGCCGAACGACTGCGGCCTCCTACGAGCAGTACTTC
.	TRBV19	once	TRBJ1-5	CASSIQNNQPQHF	TGTGCCAGTAGTATACAGAACAATCAGCCCCAGCATTTT
TRBD2	TRBV27	.	TRBJ2-7	CASSLAGGIYEQYF	TGTGCCAGCAGTCTAGCGGGCGGCATCTACGAGCAGTACTTC
.	TRBV5-4	.	TRBJ2-7	CASSLAPGSSYEQYF	TGTGCCAGCAGCTTGGCCCCAGGAAGCTCCTACGAGCAGTACTTC
.	TRBV11-2	.	TRBJ1-2	CASSLDRLYPYGYTF	TGTGCCAGCAGCTTAGATAGATTGTATCCCTATGGCTACACCTTC
TRBD2	TRBV3-1/TRBV3-2	.	TRBJ2-1	CASSRLAGEGNNEQFF	TGTGCCAGCAGCCGACTAGCGGGGGAAGGAAACAATGAGCAGTTCTTC
TRBD1	TRBV11-3	.	TRBJ2-7	CASSLGGTGGYEQYF	TGTGCCAGCAGCCTAGGAGGGACAGGGGGCTACGAGCAGTACTTC
TRBD1	TRBV10-3	.	TRBJ2-1	CAISESGTDNEQFF	TGTGCCATCAGTGAGTCCGGGACAGACAATGAGCAGTTCTTC
TRBD1	TRBV7-2	.	TRBJ1-5	CASSARGQGVGQPQHF	TGTGCCAGCAGCGCCCGTGGACAGGGGGTAGGTCAGCCCCAGCATTTT
.	TRBV6-5	.	TRBJ1-1	CASSPRYPEAFF	TGTGCCAGCAGCCCCAGGTACCCTGAAGCTTTCTTT
.	TRBV27	.	TRBJ1-4	CASSLEGRGSGEKLFF	TGTGCCAGCAGTTTAGAGGGCCGAGGGTCGGGTGAAAAACTGTTTTTT
TRBD1	TRBV18	few	TRBJ2-7	CASSPPRTGGEQYF	TGTGCCAGCTCACCACCGAGGACAGGCGGCGAGCAGTACTTC
TRBD2	TRBV7-9	.	TRBJ2-3	CASSSGGLAGGPVADTQYF	TGTGCCAGCAGTTCCGGCGGGCTAGCGGGAGGGCCCGTGGCAGATACGCAGTATTTT
TRBD2	TRBV5-1	.	TRBJ2-5	CASSPPSGIRETQYF	TGCGCCAGCAGCCCTCCTAGCGGGATTAGAGAGACCCAGTACTTC
.	TRBV7-2	.	TRBJ1-4	CASSLGGGKGEKLFF	TGTGCCAGCAGCTTAGGTGGGGGGAAGGGGGAAAAACTGTTTTTT
.	TRBV11-3	.	TRBJ1-3	CASSFFTGGNTIYF	TGTGCCAGCAGCTTCTTTACAGGGGGAAACACCATATATTTT
.	TRBV3-1/TRBV3-2	.	TRBJ2-3	CASSHAGGTDTQYF	TGTGCCAGCAGCCATGCAGGGGGCACAGATACGCAGTATTTT
TRBD1	TRBV4-2	.	TRBJ1-4	CASSQEIGAGTVGEKLFF	TGTGCCAGCAGCCAAGAAATCGGGGCAGGGACAGTGGGTGAAAAACTGTTTTTT
.	TRBV9	.	TRBJ1-1	CASSQGRNTEAFF	TGTGCCAGCAGCCAGGGGAGGAACACTGAAGCTTTCTTT